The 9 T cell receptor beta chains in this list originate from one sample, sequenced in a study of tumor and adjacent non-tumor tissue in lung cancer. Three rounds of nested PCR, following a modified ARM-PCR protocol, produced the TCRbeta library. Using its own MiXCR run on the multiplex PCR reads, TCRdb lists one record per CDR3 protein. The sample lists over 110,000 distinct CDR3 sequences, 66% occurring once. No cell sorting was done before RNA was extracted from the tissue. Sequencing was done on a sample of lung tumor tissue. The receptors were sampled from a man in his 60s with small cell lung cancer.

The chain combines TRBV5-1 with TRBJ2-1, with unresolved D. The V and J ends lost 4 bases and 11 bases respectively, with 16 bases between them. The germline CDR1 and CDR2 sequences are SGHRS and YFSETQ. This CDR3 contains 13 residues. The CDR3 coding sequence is TGCGCCAGCAGCGTAGGTCCAATCCTCCAGCAGTTCTTC. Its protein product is CASSVGPILQQFF.

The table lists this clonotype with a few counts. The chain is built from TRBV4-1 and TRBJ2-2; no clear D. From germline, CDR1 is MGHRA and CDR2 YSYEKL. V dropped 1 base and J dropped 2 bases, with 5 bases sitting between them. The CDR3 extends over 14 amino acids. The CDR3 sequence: CASSQVQNTGELFF. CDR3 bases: TGCGCCAGCAGCCAAGTTCAAAACACCGGGGAGCTGTTTTTT.

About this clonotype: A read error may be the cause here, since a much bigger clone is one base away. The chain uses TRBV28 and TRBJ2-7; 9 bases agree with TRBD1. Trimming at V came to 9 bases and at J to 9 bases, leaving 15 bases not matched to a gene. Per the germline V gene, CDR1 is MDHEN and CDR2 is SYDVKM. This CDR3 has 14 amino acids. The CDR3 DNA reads TGTGCCAGGGCTACTCCAGGGACAGGGCCACGGCAGTACTTC. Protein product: CARATPGTGPRQYF.

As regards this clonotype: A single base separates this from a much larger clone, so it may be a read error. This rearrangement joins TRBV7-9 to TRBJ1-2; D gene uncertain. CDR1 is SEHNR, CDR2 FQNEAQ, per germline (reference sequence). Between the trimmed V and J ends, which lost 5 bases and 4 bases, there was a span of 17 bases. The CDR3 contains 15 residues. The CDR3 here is CASSPMSRGIYGYTF. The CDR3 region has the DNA TGTGCCAGCAGCCCTATGAGCAGAGGGATCTATGGCTACACCTTC.

The CDR3 nucleotides are TGCGCCATTAGAGGGGGAGTCAGCGGTACTTACGAGCAGTACTTC. Residues: CAIRGGVSGTYEQYF. V is TRBV4-1 and J is TRBJ2-7, with a tentative D call TRBD1 (6 bases). CDR3 size: 15 residues. V lost 10 bases and J lost 4, with 23 bases in between. Germline CDR1 MGHRA, CDR2 YSYEKL.

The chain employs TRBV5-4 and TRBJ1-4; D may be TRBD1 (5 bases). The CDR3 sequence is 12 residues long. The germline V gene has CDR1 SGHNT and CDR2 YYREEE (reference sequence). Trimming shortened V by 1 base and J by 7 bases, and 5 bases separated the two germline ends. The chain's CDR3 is CASSLRGEKLFF. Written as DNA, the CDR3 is TGTGCCAGCAGCTTGAGGGGTGAAAAACTGTTTTTT.

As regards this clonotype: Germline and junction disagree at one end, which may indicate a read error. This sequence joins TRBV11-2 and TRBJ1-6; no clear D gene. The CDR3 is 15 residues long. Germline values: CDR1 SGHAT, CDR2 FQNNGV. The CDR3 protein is CAGSLEGPDYSHLHF. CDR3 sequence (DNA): TGTGCCGGCAGCTTAGAAGGGCCCGACTATTCACACCTCCACTTT.

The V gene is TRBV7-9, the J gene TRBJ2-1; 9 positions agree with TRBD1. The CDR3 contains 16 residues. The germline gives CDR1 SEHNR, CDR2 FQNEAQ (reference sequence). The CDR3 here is CTISPRTGASYNEQFF. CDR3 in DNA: TGTACCATCAGCCCTCGGACAGGGGCGAGCTACAATGAGCAGTTCTTC. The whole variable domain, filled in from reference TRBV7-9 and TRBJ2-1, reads DTGVSQNPRHKITKRGQNVTFRCDPISEHNRLYWYRQTLGQGPEFLTYFQNEAQLEKSRLLSDRFSAERPKGSFSTLEIQRTEQGDSAMYLCTISPRTGASYNEQFFGPGTRLTVL.

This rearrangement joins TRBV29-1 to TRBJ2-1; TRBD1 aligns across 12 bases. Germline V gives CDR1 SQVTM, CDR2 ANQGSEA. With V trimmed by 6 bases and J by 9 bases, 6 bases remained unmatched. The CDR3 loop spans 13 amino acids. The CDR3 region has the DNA TGCAGCGTCCAGGGGGACAGGGGGCCTGAGCAGTTCTTC. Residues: CSVQGDRGPEQFF.